This TCR beta chain was identified during a study of cytomegalovirus exposure and HLA in healthy donors listed by TCRdb under 2017. A note on the overall study: According to an earlier analysis of 587 of the donors, 150 million to 200 million T cells yielded over 100 million unique TCR beta sequences and 276 Gb of sequence data. The number of donors typed differed by locus, with roughly 620-630 for A, B, C, DRB1 and DQB1, around 520 for DQA1, 600 to 610 for DPA1, and 400 to 490 for DPB1. The T cell repertoires of 666 subjects were profiled by immunosequencing and related to cytomegalovirus serostatus. Rather than using new phenotypic data, the later analysis identified candidate immune exposures from TCR beta sequences and from how often those sequences occurred across donors. An earlier analysis of 587 of the donors applied high-throughput TCR beta sequencing to assess whether each TCR beta V gene segment acted as functional or pseudogenic. A later analysis re-examined previously published TCR beta repertoires from several hundred donors and added high-resolution HLA genotyping to investigate patterns of TCR occurrence. To predict cytomegalovirus infection status, the study brought together high-throughput TCR immunosequencing, statistical association of individual TCRs with disease status, and machine learning. Both class I and class II loci were covered by HLA typing, at four-digit resolution. The study was designed to test whether signatures of past pathogen exposure could be identified by cataloging public T cell receptors. Along with the roughly 610-subject first cohort, a separate validation cohort of roughly 110 different subjects was used. Four or five DR-DQ haplotypes were handled as single units for association and clustering because linkage in the cohort was strong. Among around 400 genotyped donors of the cohort, an average of roughly 230,000 unique TCR beta nucleotide sequences was sequenced per donor, of which about 19% were non-productive. An early release that covered around 590 HLA-typed donors contained approximately 320 gigabases of sequencing data and 85 million to 100 million unique TCR sequences. Of the approximately 400 genotyped donors, over 70% fell in the genetic ancestry cluster associated with self-reported Caucasian donors. Donor age, sex, ethnicity and CMV serostatus were collected together with the repertoire data. All discovery cohort repertoires had been generated using a single sequencing platform. A later genetic analysis used genome-wide SNP genotypes for about 60% of the roughly 700 donors, treating that subset as a discovery cohort. General study outcomes and caveats: A few of the identified cytomegalovirus-associated TCR beta chains were confirmed in vitro to be specific for cytomegalovirus antigens. When HLA alleles, especially DR and DQ, strongly co-occurred, attributing TCR associations to individual alleles was difficult. The classifier was reported to diagnose cytomegalovirus status with high specificity and sensitivity in both the original cohort and the validation cohort. According to a later analysis, most CMV-associated TCR beta chains appeared to be HLA-restricted, and the HLA associations seemed to be driven largely by CMV exposure. In an earlier analysis of some 500 of the donors, most TCR beta V segments were observed in productive rearrangements about 87% or about 30% of the time, broadly matching IMGT annotations. A group of highly shared sequence variants was considered likely to be a technical artifact of the sequencing pipeline. Because HLA typing was missing for some donors at each locus, association tests included only the typed subset. In a later analysis, 15,000 to 20,000 TCR beta sequences were associated with specific HLA alleles at a false discovery rate of 0.05. Because counts were too low, roughly 16 rarely observed V segments, including chromosome 9 orphons, were excluded from the earlier analysis of about 500 of the donors. V-gene and J-gene trimming of TCR beta chains was associated with a missense DCLRE1C variant in a later genetic analysis, and the association was replicated in an independent cohort. The study gave a list of 150 to 200 TCR beta chains associated with cytomegalovirus. The presence/absence analyses assumed that sequencing depth was roughly uniform across donors, and that assumption may not be true. Across donors, most TCR sequences were observed very rarely, whereas some public TCRs were present in many individuals. Only TCR beta chains were sequenced in this cohort, and the absence of alpha or paired-chain data limited detectable features. Several of the top co-occurrence clusters appeared to be linked to parvovirus B19, influenza, CMV and Epstein-Barr virus, according to a later analysis. In a later genetic analysis, fewer N-insertions in productive TCRs were reported among donors in an Asian-associated ancestry cluster than the roughly 700-donor mean. Compared with equally common non-associated chains, HLA-associated TCR beta chains in a later analysis were more clonally expanded and had lower generation probabilities. Because the 87-base-pair reads could not distinguish some IMGT-functional V segments, including TRBV6-2 and TRBV6-3, those segments were excluded. Linkage disequilibrium might explain the correlated functional status among segregating V segments, but an unknown experimental factor could not be excluded. The authors suggested that the approach could potentially be generalized to other disease states and immunological phenotypes. Immune exposure information for the cohort was limited to CMV serostatus. In a later analysis, the rate of TCR association differed among HLA loci, with DRB1 alleles having the most associated TCRs and HLA-C alleles having the fewest. A further reported finding was that TCR beta sequences accurately predicted the HLA-A and HLA-B alleles for most subjects in the first cohort.

From its cysteine to its phenylalanine, the CDR3 spans 14 amino acids. This entry keeps only the CDR3 DNA: 42 bases, framed from base 1. For CDR1 and CDR2, the germline V gene lists MDHEN and SYDVKM. Trimming takes 5 bases off V and 6 bases off J; junction bases not matched to a gene: 2. Library preparation used the immunoSEQ multiplex PCR assay. For the multiplex PCR, a mixture combining 60 forward primers for TCR Vbeta segments and 13 reverse primers for TCR Jbeta segments was used. Amplification of the CDR3 region of rearranged TCR beta genes was performed with a multiplex PCR assay on genomic DNA. Amplified TCR beta libraries were sequenced as 87-base-pair reads on the Illumina HiSeq System. As for the authors' bioinformatics: In a later analysis, roughly 80 million unique TCR beta chains were counted across the roughly 670 repertoires, and roughly 9.9 million of these chains were shared by at least two donors. A nearest-neighbor algorithm error-corrected the raw reads and collapsed the reads into unique sequences, merging closely related sequences to remove PCR and sequencing errors. Alignment of CDR3 sequences to IMGT reference sequences was used to assign V, D and J gene segments. For a sequence to be retained, a match of at least six nucleotides was required to both a V gene segment and a J gene segment. A rearrangement was called productive if the CDR3 had no stop codons and remained in frame with V and J, and every other rearrangement was called non-productive. Following IMGT convention, CDR3 was defined as the stretch from the second conserved V-encoded cysteine to the conserved J-encoded phenylalanine. The earlier analysis of about 590 of the donors excluded sequences that lacked an unambiguous match to a single V gene segment. In an earlier analysis of about 590 of the donors, a V segment was called functional when productive rearrangements were above 56.7%, and segregating when the standard deviation between donors exceeded 5%. A statistical classification framework was built to diagnose cytomegalovirus status from the catalog of TCR beta chain sequences. In a later analysis, TCR nucleotide sequences were compared against IMGT/GENE-DB human TR gene sequences so that V and J genes could be assigned. In a later analysis, CDR3 sequences and most-parsimonious VDJ recombination scenarios were assigned using the TCRdist pipeline. In a later analysis, each TCR beta chain was defined by its CDR3 amino acid sequence together with its V-gene family, and reads lacking a unique V-gene family were excluded. To address suspected cross-contamination and a sequencing artifact, a later analysis removed over 500 highly shared, low-generation-probability nucleotide sequences. In a later analysis, a clonal expansion index was calculated for each public chain from normalized within-repertoire ranks of inferred template counts. A later analysis computed generation probabilities with a VDJ recombination model fitted to out-of-frame rearrangements, and checked the results against IGoR. A later analysis scored TCR-TCR, TCR-HLA and TCR-CMV co-occurrence with hypergeometric tests, applying a repertoire-size bias correction to TCR pairs. To estimate false discovery rates, a later analysis permuted the HLA or CMV assignments 20 times. In a later analysis, co-occurring TCRs were grouped with DBSCAN, and TCRdist sequence similarity was added when clustering was performed within HLA-allele-positive subsets. For co-occurrence clustering, repertoires with fewer than 30,000 or more than 120,000 public chains were excluded, along with a handful of repertoires with anomalous nucleotide sharing. Here the immuneACCESS table is served through TCRdb, limited to in-frame sequences with V and J called. Missing clones are a known gap in these copies; in checked studies unresolved V genes cover under half, and the rest lacks a known reason. V, J and clone size derive from that table, while D and trimming were established from the DNA sequence. The sample table shows approximately 170,000 clones, and 85% are seen once. The ten largest clones take up 1% of the sample.

This clone has just a few counts. It lacks a known antigen. No per-base quality is available; no much larger clone lies one base away. The cohort comprised approximately 700 healthy bone marrow donors. At the time of sampling, every cohort member was nominally healthy, though immune exposures that went unrecorded were likely present. The donor was CMV seronegative and was included in the group of 352 seronegative cohort members. Every donor gave a peripheral blood sample, and the peripheral blood mononuclear cells from that sample were used for TCR beta sequencing. Genomic DNA was extracted from the blood cell samples with the Qiagen DNeasy Blood Extraction Kit.

The source material was PBMCs. The chain is made from TRBV28 and TRBJ1-5, and 12 junction bases match TRBD1. The source is a boy between 2 and 10 years old in good health and CMV-seronegative. The base sequence is TGTGCCAGCAGTCTGGGACAGGGGGCTCAGCCCCAGCATTTT. It is translated as CASSLGQGAQPQHF.